The 14 T cell receptor beta chains below come from one sample, sequenced in a study of shared T cell receptors in the human thymus (TCRdb year 2021). Receptor libraries were prepared by the immunoSEQ multiplex PCR assay. The table comes from immuneACCESS by way of TCRdb, which keeps in-frame sequences with V and J called. Part of the clones is missing from these tables; in studies checked, under half for an unresolved V gene and the rest for unknown reasons. Here the sample has under 450,000 clones; approximately 95% occur a single time. Roughly 0.021% of the sample is held by the ten biggest clonotypes. The specimen sequenced was thymocytes. These TCRs come from a human donor.

The CDR3 loop reads CASSVSRDLPYEQYF. The CDR3 nucleotides read TGTGCCAGCAGCGTATCACGGGACCTTCCCTACGAGCAGTACTTC. The chain has TRBV11-2 and TRBJ2-7, with D perhaps matching TRBD1 or TRBD2 (5 bases each). The V gene's germline CDR1 is SGHAT and CDR2 FQNNGV. V lost 5 bases to trimming and J lost 2 bases, with 16 bases between them. This CDR3 spans 15 amino acids.

The CDR3 DNA reads TGTGCCAGCAGCCTGGGAGGGACTAGCGGGTCACCGGGCTACGAGCAGTACTTC. Translated, it gives CASSLGGTSGSPGYEQYF. This sequence joins TRBV4-2 and TRBJ2-7; 12 positions agree with TRBD2. CDR3 size: 18 residues. V shed 4 bases, J shed 3 bases, and the junction held 13 bases outside the gene matches. Germline CDR1 reads LGHNA; CDR2 reads YNFKEQ.

This clone occurred once. The chain couples TRBV10-3 to TRBJ2-7; 7 positions match TRBD1. Germline CDR1 reads ENHRY; CDR2 reads SYGVKD. J lost 5 bases, V lost 6 bases, and 16 bases had no gene match. The CDR3 covers 16 residues. CDR3 bases: TGTGCCATCAGCGCAATAATCCTCAGGGGGACCCACGAGCAGTACTTC. The encoded protein is CAISAIILRGTHEQYF.

This clone was counted a single time. The V gene is TRBV15, the J gene TRBJ2-1, with TRBD2 identical over 8 bases. V shed 3 bases and J 3 bases; nucleotides not matched to a gene: 7. Germline V gives CDR1 LNHNV, CDR2 YYDKDF (reference sequence). The CDR3 totals 16 residues. CDR3 loop: CATSRVAGSHYNEQFF. The DNA of the CDR3 is TGTGCCACCAGCAGGGTAGCGGGATCCCACTACAATGAGCAGTTCTTC.

The chain couples TRBV5-4 to TRBJ1-6; D is possibly TRBD1 (6 bases). Trimming left V 2 bases short and J 5 bases short, with 17 bases between. Germline assignment: CDR1 SGHNT and CDR2 YYREEE (reference sequence). CDR3 length: 17 residues. The chain's CDR3 is CASSFGGPGRDNSPLHF. For the CDR3, the DNA is TGTGCCAGCAGCTTTGGGGGCCCCGGGAGGGATAATTCACCCCTCCACTTT.

The CDR3 DNA is TGCAGCGTTGAAGATTCGCGGGAGGGGGAGTTCTTC. This translates into CSVEDSREGEFF. The rearrangement uses TRBV29-1 and TRBJ2-1, with TRBD2 matching over 9 bases. CDR3 length: 12 amino acids. The trim removed 0 bases at V and 14 bases at J, leaving 5 bases unmatched. The germline gives CDR1 SQVTM, CDR2 ANQGSEA.

The chain uses TRBV27 and TRBJ2-5, with 8 bases that match TRBD1. The end of the DNA fits TRBJ2-7 better, so the J call may be wrong. Germline V gene sequence: CDR1 MNHEY, CDR2 SMNVEV (reference sequence). The CDR3 has 16 amino acids. In DNA, the CDR3 is TGTGCCAGCAGTTCCCTCGGGACAGGAGATCTCTACGAGCAGTACTTC. Encoded protein: CASSSLGTGDLYEQYF.

This clone was observed once. The chain uses TRBV6-6 and TRBJ2-7, with TRBD2 matching 7 bases. This CDR3 has 11 amino acids. Germline CDR1 MNHNY, CDR2 SVGAGI (reference sequence). V lost 5 bases and J lost 11; bases outside the gene matches: 6. The CDR3 sequence is CASSPGAGEYF. The DNA for the CDR3 is TGTGCCAGCAGTCCTGGGGCGGGAGAGTACTTC.

The chain combines TRBV19 with TRBJ1-1; D ambiguous. Germline V gives CDR1 LNHDA, CDR2 SQIVND (reference sequence). This CDR3 region has 11 residues. V was pared by 7 bases and J by 11 bases, with 14 bases between. For the CDR3, the DNA is TGTGCCAGTACTAAGGGCTTGGGGGCTTTCTTT. Translation gives CASTKGLGAFF. The variable domain in full, completed from reference TRBV19 and TRBJ1-1, reads DGGITQSPKYLFRKEGQNVTLSCEQNLNHDAMYWYRQDPGQGLRLIYYSQIVNDFQKGDIAEGYSVSREKKESFPLTVTSAQKNPTAFYLCASTKGLGAFFGQGTRLTVV.

The chain links TRBV6-6 to TRBJ2-1, with 8 nucleotides matching TRBD2. This CDR3 comprises 16 residues. Germline V gene lookup returns CDR1 MNHNY and CDR2 SVGAGI (reference sequence). The V gene end was trimmed by 6 bases and the J gene end by 7 bases; junction bases not matched to a gene: 14. The CDR3 loop is CASRNQTSEVKNEQFF. CDR3 nucleotides: TGTGCCAGCAGAAATCAGACTAGCGAGGTGAAAAATGAGCAGTTCTTC.

The V and J genes are TRBV6-6 and TRBJ2-1; D remains ambiguous. CDR3 length: 14 residues. Trimming took 5 bases from V and 2 from J, leaving 10 bases between them. Germline values: CDR1 MNHNY, CDR2 SVGAGI (reference sequence). The CDR3 sequence is CASSGGSTYNEQFF. CDR3 nucleotide sequence: TGTGCCAGCAGTGGCGGAAGTACCTACAATGAGCAGTTCTTC.

The rearrangement links TRBV4-1 to TRBJ2-5; no clear D gene. The CDR3 is 13 amino acids. Germline CDR1 MGHRA, CDR2 YSYEKL. Trimming removed 1 base at V and 4 bases at J, with 7 bases between. The CDR3 region has the DNA TGCGCCAGCAGCCAAGTTGTGGGAGAGACCCAGTACTTC. As protein: CASSQVVGETQYF.

This chain connects TRBV11-2 to TRBJ1-2, with 8 nucleotides matching TRBD1. Germline V CDR1 and CDR2: SGHAT, FQNNGV. With 1 base clipped from V and 11 bases from J, the junction kept 9 bases outside the gene matches. The CDR3 totals 14 residues. The CDR3, as DNA: TGTGCCAGCAGCTTAGTGGGACAGGTGGATCGGTACACCTTC. Translating it yields CASSLVGQVDRYTF.

V is TRBV4-3 and J is TRBJ2-3; TRBD2 matches 7 bases. V trimming: 1 base; J trimming: 3 bases; junction bases outside the gene matches: 13. The CDR3 length is 18 residues. Germline V gives CDR1 LGHNA, CDR2 YSLEER. CDR3: CASSQASAGEDGTDTQYF. The CDR3 DNA is TGCGCCAGCAGCCAAGCTAGCGCGGGAGAGGATGGTACAGATACGCAGTATTTT.